A single TCR beta chain is shown here with its context. This sample is part of a study of cytomegalovirus exposure and HLA in healthy donors. The overall study: In terms of ancestry, the Caucasian-associated cluster contained roughly four fifths of the roughly 400 genotyped donors.

V trimming: 6 bases; J trimming: 0 bases; junction bases outside the gene matches: 7. CDR3 length equals 15 residues. Germline assignment: CDR1 SNHLY and CDR2 FYNNEI. PCR employed 60 Vbeta and 13 Jbeta primers. Method: immunoSEQ multiplex PCR; TCRdb's copy keeps in-frame clones and lacks some. The profile shows about 130,000 clones, around 78% of them singletons. Sequenced input: PBMCs. The source is a man over 45 in good health and CMV-seronegative. This sequence joins TRBV2 and TRBJ1-2; 7 nucleotides match TRBD1. This CDR3 is CASRGGQSTNYGYTF. DNA of the CDR3: TGTGCCAGCAGGGGGGGACAGAGTACTAACTATGGCTACACCTTC.